The clone carrying this TCR beta chain was observed at least ten times. This CDR3 has 15 amino acids. V gave up 8 bases and J gave up 6 bases; unmatched junction bases: 13. Germline V gives CDR1 MDHEN, CDR2 SYDVKM. Amplified TCR beta CDR3 regions came from RNA transcripts. First-round RT-PCR with HTBI primers amplified the TCR CDR3 region. MiXCR, applied by TCRdb to the multiplex PCR reads, yields one record per CDR3 protein. The table includes 500,000 to 800,000 distinct CDR3 sequences, about 14% detected once. This sample was taken from a study of T cells in Graves' hyperthyroidism and ophthalmopathy.

Sequencing was done on a sample of blood. The chain recombines TRBV28 with TRBJ2-1; 7 bases map to TRBD2. The clonotype was recovered from a woman in her forties or fifties with Graves' ophthalmopathy. The CDR3 DNA reads as TGTGCCAGCTCGGGTAGGCGGGAGTACAGCAATGAGCAGTTCTTC. Protein: CASSGRREYSNEQFF.